This passage covers 11 T cell receptor beta chains from one sample sequenced in a study of blood T cell repertoires in COVID-19. TCRdb's table, derived via immunoSEQ multiplex PCR, lists solely in-frame clones and lacks some. The table shows about 150,000 clones, with around 90% occurring only once. Sequencing was performed on peripheral blood. These receptors were obtained from a man aged 55 to 70 with COVID-19, enrolled during active disease.

The chain has TRBV28 and TRBJ2-3; 7 nucleotides agree with TRBD1. J was trimmed by 6 bases and V by 5 bases; bases with no gene match: 8. The CDR3 has 14 amino acids. From germline, CDR1 is MDHEN and CDR2 SYDVKM. CDR3 DNA: TGTGCCAGCAGTCCGACAGGGCATATTGATACGCAGTATTTT. Translated, it gives CASSPTGHIDTQYF.

A remark on this clone: One end of the junction is discordant with germline, which a read error may explain. The rearrangement links TRBV7-7 to TRBJ2-7, with 11 bases identical to TRBD1. The germline V gene has CDR1 SSHAT and CDR2 FNYEAQ (reference sequence). The CDR3 is 15 residues long. In nucleotides, the CDR3 is TGTGCTAGCAGCATAGGACAGGGGGCTGGTTTCGAGCAGTACTTC. It codes for CASSIGQGAGFEQYF. The entire variable domain, with the rest obtained from reference TRBV7-7 and TRBJ2-7, is as follows: GAGVSQSPRYKVTKRGQDVTLRCDPISSHATLYWYQQALGQGPEFLTYFNYEAQPDKSGLPSDRFSAERPEGSISTLTIQRTEQRDSAMYRCASSIGQGAGFEQYFGPGTRLTVT.

V gene TRBV5-5 combines with J gene TRBJ2-7, with 12 positions matching TRBD2. Germline V lookup: CDR1 SGHKS, CDR2 YYEKEE (reference sequence). The CDR3 contains 17 residues. The V gene end was trimmed by 2 bases and the J gene end by 2 bases; junction bases not matched to a gene: 8. The CDR3 region has the DNA TGTGCCAGCAGCTTCGGGACTAGCGGGCTCCTGCCCTACGAGCAGTACTTC. The encoded protein is CASSFGTSGLLPYEQYF.

In DNA form, the CDR3 reads TGTGCCAGCAGCCTGTCCCTTAGAGGGGAGCTGTTTTTT. Translated, it gives CASSLSLRGELFF. The chain combines TRBV3-1 (or the pseudogene TRBV3-2) with TRBJ2-2; D remains unclear. The V end lost 4 bases, the J end lost 8 bases, and 11 bases lay between the germline ends. This CDR3 is built from 13 residues. Germline loops: CDR1 LGHDT, CDR2 YNNKEL (reference sequence).

V and J are TRBV14 and TRBJ2-7; D is uncertain. V lost 0 bases and J 3 bases, leaving 9 bases between the germline ends. This CDR3 comprises 14 residues. The germline V gene has CDR1 SGHDN and CDR2 FVKESK. This CDR3 reads CASSQEFPSYEQYF. CDR3 nucleotide sequence: TGTGCCAGCAGCCAAGAGTTCCCGAGCTACGAGCAGTACTTC.

The CDR3 region is CAAGINYGYTF. In nucleotides, the CDR3 is TGTGCCGCGGGGATTAACTATGGCTACACCTTC. The gene calls are TRBV28 and TRBJ1-2; D is uncertain. V dropped 11 bases and J dropped 1 base, with 8 bases sitting between them. Germline V gene lookup returns CDR1 MDHEN and CDR2 SYDVKM. The CDR3 is made up of 11 amino acids.

The J gene is TRBJ1-2, the V gene TRBV4-3; D is unclear. The ends were cut back, 0 bases at V and 4 bases at J, with 9 bases in the middle. The CDR3 contains 14 residues. Germline-derived CDR1 and CDR2 are LGHNA and YSLEER. CDR3 sequence: CASSQDIPSYGYTF. CDR3 coding DNA: TGCGCCAGCAGCCAAGATATCCCCAGCTATGGCTACACCTTC.

The chain is built from TRBV3-1 (or the pseudogene TRBV3-2) and TRBJ1-3, with D unresolved. V was shortened by 4 bases and J by 5 bases, with 15 bases between the two germline ends. Germline V CDR1 and CDR2: LGHDT, YNNKEL (reference sequence). The CDR3 has 15 amino acids. This CDR3 reads CASSPRGTPRNTIYF. The CDR3 DNA is TGTGCCAGCAGCCCCCGGGGAACTCCTAGAAACACCATATATTTT.

The V gene is TRBV19, the J gene TRBJ2-1, with D maybe TRBD2 (5 bases). Per the germline V gene, CDR1 is LNHDA and CDR2 is SQIVND (reference sequence). The CDR3 is made up of 15 amino acids. Trimming shortened V by 5 bases and J by 9 bases, and 20 bases separated the two germline ends. As DNA, the CDR3 is TGTGCCAGTAGTCAGCGGTCTTCGGGGATTGTTGAGCAGTTCTTC. Its translation is CASSQRSSGIVEQFF.

This chain uses TRBV28 with TRBJ2-5; 7 bases are a match to TRBD1. Germline lookup yields CDR1 MDHEN and CDR2 SYDVKM. This CDR3 spans 13 amino acids. V dropped 6 bases and J dropped 2; count of bases not matched to a gene: 3. The CDR3: CASRGTAQETQYF. The CDR3 region has the DNA TGTGCCAGCAGGGGGACAGCTCAAGAGACCCAGTACTTC.

The rearrangement joins TRBV3-1 (or the pseudogene TRBV3-2) to TRBJ2-7; TRBD1 agrees at 8 bases. The germline CDR1 and CDR2 sequences are LGHDT and YNNKEL (reference sequence). CDR3 length equals 15 residues. V lost 1 base to trimming and J lost 3 bases; unmatched junction nucleotides: 5. This CDR3 is CASSQAYRGNYEQYF. The CDR3 DNA reads as TGTGCCAGCAGCCAAGCATACAGGGGGAACTACGAGCAGTACTTC.